This T cell receptor (beta chain) was retrieved from a study of T cells in tumors after PD-1 blockade. Across the whole study: A subset received ongoing vismodegib 150 mg daily alongside anti-PD-1 therapy. Notes on the study in general: Blood contained approximately 40% of the tumor's TCR clonotypes. Expanded exhausted CD8+ clones after therapy were mostly novel clonotypes.

Generated by immunoSEQ multiplex PCR, the TCRdb table keeps only in-frame clones and is missing some. This table holds 4,000 to 5,500 clones, around 60% found once. Remarks on this clone: Its antigen is unknown.

Germline V gene data show CDR1 as SGHDT and CDR2 as YYEEEE. The V gene lost 4 bases and the J gene lost 1 base, with 11 bases spanning the gap. This CDR3 is built from 14 residues. J is TRBJ1-1 and V is TRBV5-6; D is ambiguous. The receptor was derived from a human donor with basal cell carcinoma. Sequences were derived from tumor tissue, sampled after anti-PD-1 treatment. In DNA, the CDR3 is TGTGCCAGCAGCCTCGGACGCTGGAACACTGAAGCTTTCTTT. It is translated as CASSLGRWNTEAFF.